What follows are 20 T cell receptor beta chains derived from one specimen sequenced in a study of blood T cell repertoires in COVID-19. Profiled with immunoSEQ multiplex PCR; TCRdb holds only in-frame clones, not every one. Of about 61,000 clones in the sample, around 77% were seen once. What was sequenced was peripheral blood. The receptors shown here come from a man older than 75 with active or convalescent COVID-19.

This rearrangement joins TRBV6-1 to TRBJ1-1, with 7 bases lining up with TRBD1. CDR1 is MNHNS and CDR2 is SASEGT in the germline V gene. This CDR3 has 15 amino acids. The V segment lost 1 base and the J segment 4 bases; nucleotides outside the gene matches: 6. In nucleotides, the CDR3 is TGTGCCAGCAGTGAAGAAAAGGGGGCGAGCACTGAAGCTTTCTTT. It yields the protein CASSEEKGASTEAFF.

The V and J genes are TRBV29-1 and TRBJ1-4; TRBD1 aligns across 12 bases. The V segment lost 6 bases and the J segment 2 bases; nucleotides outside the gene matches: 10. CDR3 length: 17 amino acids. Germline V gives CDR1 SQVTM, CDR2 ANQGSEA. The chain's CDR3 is CSVCGTGGAYTNEKLFF. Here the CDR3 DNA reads TGCAGCGTCTGCGGGACAGGGGGCGCCTACACTAATGAAAAACTGTTTTTT.

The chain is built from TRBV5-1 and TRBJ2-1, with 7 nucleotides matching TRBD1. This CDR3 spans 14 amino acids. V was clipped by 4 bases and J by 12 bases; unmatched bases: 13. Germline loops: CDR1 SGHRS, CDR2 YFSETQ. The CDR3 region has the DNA TGCGCCAGCAGCCTCGGGGACAGATGGATAGGGCAGTTCTTC. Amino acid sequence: CASSLGDRWIGQFF.

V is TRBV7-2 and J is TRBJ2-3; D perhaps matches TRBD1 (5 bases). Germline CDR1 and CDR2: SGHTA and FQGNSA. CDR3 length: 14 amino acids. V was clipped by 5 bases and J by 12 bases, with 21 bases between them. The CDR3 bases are TGTGCCAGCAGCCAAACAGGAGAGAACCCCACCCAGTATTTT. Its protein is CASSQTGENPTQYF.

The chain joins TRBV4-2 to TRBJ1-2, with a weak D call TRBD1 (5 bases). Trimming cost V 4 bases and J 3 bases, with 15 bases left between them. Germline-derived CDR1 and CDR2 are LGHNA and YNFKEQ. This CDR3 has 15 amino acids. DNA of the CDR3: TGTGCCAGCAGCCCACGAGTGGGGGAGGACTATGGCTACACCTTC. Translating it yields CASSPRVGEDYGYTF.

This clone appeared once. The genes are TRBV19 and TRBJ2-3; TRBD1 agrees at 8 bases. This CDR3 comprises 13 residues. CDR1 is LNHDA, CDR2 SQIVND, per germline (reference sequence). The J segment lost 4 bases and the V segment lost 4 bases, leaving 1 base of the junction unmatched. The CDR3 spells CASSTGGADTQYF. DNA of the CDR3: TGTGCCAGTAGTACAGGGGGCGCAGATACGCAGTATTTT.

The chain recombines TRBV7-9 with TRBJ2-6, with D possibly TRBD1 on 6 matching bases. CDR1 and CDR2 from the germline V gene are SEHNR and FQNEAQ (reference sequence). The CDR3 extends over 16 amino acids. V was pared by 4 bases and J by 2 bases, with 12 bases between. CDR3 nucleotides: TGTGCCAGCAGCTCGCCTACAGGGACTGGGGCCAACGTCCTGACTTTC. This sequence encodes CASSSPTGTGANVLTF.

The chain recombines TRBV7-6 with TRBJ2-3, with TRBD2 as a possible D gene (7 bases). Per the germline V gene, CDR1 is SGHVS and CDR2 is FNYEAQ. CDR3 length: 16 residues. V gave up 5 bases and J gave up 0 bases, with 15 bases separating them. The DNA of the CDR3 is TGTGCCAGCAGCCCCATAGGGGGGGCAAGCACAGATACGCAGTATTTT. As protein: CASSPIGGASTDTQYF.

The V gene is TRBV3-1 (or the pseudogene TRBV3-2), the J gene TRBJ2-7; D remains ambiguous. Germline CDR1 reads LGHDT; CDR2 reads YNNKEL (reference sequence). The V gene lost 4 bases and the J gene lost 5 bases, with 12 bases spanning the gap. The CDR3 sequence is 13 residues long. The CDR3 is CASSRDHGHEQYF. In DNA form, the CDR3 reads TGTGCCAGCAGCCGAGACCATGGGCACGAGCAGTACTTC.

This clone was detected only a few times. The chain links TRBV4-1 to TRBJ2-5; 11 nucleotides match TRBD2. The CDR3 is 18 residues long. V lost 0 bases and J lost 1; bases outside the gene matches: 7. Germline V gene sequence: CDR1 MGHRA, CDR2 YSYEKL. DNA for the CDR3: TGCGCCAGCAGCCAAGAGGTGCTAGCGGGGGGTCGCCAAGAGACCCAGTACTTC. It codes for CASSQEVLAGGRQETQYF.

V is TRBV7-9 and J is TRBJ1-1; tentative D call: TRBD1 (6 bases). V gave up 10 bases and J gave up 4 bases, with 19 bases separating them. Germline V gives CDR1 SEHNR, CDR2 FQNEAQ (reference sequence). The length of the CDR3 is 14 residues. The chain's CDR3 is CATTNRGASTEAFF. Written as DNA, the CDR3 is TGTGCCACCACAAACCGGGGGGCTAGCACTGAAGCTTTCTTT.

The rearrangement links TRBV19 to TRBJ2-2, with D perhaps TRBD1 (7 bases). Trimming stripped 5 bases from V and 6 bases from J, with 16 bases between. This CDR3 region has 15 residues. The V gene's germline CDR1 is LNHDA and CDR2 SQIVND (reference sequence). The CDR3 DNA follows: TGTGCCAGTAGTCCTAGACAGGGCGGGGCCGGGGAGCTGTTTTTT. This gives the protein CASSPRQGGAGELFF.

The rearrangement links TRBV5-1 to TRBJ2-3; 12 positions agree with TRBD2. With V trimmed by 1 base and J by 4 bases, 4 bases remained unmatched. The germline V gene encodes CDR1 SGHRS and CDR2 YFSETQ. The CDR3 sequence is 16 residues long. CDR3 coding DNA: TGCGCCAGCAGCTTGCAGCTAGCGGGGGGGCCAGATACGCAGTATTTT. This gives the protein CASSLQLAGGPDTQYF.

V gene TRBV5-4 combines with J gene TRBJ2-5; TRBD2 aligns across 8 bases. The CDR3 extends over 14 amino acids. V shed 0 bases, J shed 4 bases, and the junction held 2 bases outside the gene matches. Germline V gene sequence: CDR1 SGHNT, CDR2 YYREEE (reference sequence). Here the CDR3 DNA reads TGTGCCAGCAGCTTGGAGGCGGGAGGAGAGACCCAGTACTTC. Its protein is CASSLEAGGETQYF.

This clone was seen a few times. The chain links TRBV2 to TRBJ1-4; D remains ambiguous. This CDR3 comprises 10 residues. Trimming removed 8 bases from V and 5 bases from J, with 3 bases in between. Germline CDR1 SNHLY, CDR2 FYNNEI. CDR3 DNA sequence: TGTGCCAGCCTAAATGAAAAACTGTTTTTT. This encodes CASLNEKLFF.

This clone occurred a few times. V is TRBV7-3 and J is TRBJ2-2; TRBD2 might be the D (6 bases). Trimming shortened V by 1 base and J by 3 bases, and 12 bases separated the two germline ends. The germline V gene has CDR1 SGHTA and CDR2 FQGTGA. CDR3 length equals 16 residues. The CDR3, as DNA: TGTGCCAGCAGCTTAAACGGACCGGGGGACACCGGGGAGCTGTTTTTT. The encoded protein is CASSLNGPGDTGELFF.

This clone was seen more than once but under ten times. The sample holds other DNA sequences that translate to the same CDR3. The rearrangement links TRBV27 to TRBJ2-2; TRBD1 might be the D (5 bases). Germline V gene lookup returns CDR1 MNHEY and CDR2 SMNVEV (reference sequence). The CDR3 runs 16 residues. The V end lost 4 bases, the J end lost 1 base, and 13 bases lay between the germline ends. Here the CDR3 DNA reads TGTGCCAGCAGTTCCCGAGGCAGGGTGAACACCGGGGAGCTGTTTTTT. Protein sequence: CASSSRGRVNTGELFF.

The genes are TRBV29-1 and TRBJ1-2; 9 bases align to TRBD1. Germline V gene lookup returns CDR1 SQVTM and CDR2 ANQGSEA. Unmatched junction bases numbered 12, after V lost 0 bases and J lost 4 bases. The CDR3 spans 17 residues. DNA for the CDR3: TGCAGCGTTGAAGATCGGGGGACAGGGAAAGTGAGCTATGGCTACACCTTC. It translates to CSVEDRGTGKVSYGYTF. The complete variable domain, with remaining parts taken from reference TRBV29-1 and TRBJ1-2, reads SAVISQKPSRDICQRGTSLTIQCQVDSQVTMMFWYRQQPGQSLTLIATANQGSEATYESGFVIDKFPISRPNLTFSTLTVSNMSPEDSSIYLCSVEDRGTGKVSYGYTFGSGTRLTVV.

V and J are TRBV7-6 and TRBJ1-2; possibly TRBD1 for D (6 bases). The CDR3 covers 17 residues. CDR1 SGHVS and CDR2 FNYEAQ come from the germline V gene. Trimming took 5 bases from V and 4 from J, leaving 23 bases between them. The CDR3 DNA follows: TGTGCCAGCAGCCTCTTGCCGGGGACACAGATCGTCTATGGCTACACCTTC. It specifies CASSLLPGTQIVYGYTF. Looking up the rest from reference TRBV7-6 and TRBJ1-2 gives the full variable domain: GAGVSQSPRYKVTKRGQDVALRCDPISGHVSLYWYRQALGQGPEFLTYFNYEAQQDKSGLPNDRFSAERPEGSISTLTIQRTEQRDSAMYRCASSLLPGTQIVYGYTFGSGTRLTVV.

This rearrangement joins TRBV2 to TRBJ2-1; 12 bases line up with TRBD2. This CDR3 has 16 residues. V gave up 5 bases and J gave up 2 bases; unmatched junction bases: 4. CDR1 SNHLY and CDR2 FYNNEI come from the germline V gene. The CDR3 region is CASSPRLAGAYNEQFF. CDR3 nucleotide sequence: TGTGCCAGCAGTCCCAGACTAGCGGGGGCCTACAATGAGCAGTTCTTC. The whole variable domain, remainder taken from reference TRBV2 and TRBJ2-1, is EPEVTQTPSHQVTQMGQEVILRCVPISNHLYFYWYRQILGQKVEFLVSFYNNEISEKSEIFDDQFSVERPDGSNFTLKIRSTKLEDSAMYFCASSPRLAGAYNEQFFGPGTRLTVL.